This T cell receptor beta chain is from a study of blood T cell repertoires in COVID-19. On the study more broadly: Samples came from the United States, Italy and Spain, spanning acute and convalescent COVID-19. Sources were T cells, B-cell-depleted T cells, or PBMCs; the material itself was cDNA or gDNA.

In the authors' workflow: Amplification from reference gene primers served as the basis for estimated nucleated cell counts. The assay was immunoSEQ multiplex PCR, and TCRdb's table has in-frame clones only and misses some. V and J calls and clone size are those listed in that table; D and trimming were worked out from the DNA. The table has about 77,000 clones, around nine tenths seen once. Specimen: peripheral blood. This TCR was recovered from a woman aged 80 or over with active or convalescent COVID-19.

In nucleotides, the CDR3 is TGTGCCAGCAGCGCAAATAACTACGACAGGGTGGGGTACAATGAGCAGTTCTTC. Protein: CASSANNYDRVGYNEQFF. This sequence joins TRBV9 and TRBJ2-1; TRBD1 matches at 7 bases. This CDR3 contains 18 residues. V shed 3 bases and J 4 bases; nucleotides not matched to a gene: 16. Germline-derived CDR1 and CDR2 are SGDLS and YYNGEE.